A selection of T cell receptor beta chains follows, all from one sample in a study of T-cell memory formation after mild COVID-19. TCRdb re-called the 5' RACE reads through MiXCR, storing one row per CDR3 protein. This table holds around 310,000 distinct CDR3 sequences, approximately 15% found once. The specimen was PBMCs or a T cell subset sorted from them (not recorded which). All receptors come from a man aged 18-30 years who had mild COVID-19 (a few samples of this study predate the infection). Cell type and time point are not known. The CDR3 runs from the conserved cysteine through the conserved F or W. The D gene is left open where the match is weak. Clone size is stated in some rows and not others, as once, few, many or a class when expanded.

clone_size: .; j_call: TRBJ1-5; v_call: TRBV4-1; d_call: .; cdr3_aa: CASSLGGQVSSNQPQHF; cdr3_nt: TGCGCCAGCAGCCTCGGGGGGCAGGTCAGTAGCAATCAGCCCCAGCATTTT
clone_size: few; j_call: TRBJ1-1; v_call: TRBV12-3/TRBV12-4; d_call: TRBD1; cdr3_aa: CASSLDSRTGTEAFF; cdr3_nt: TGTGCCAGCAGCTTAGACTCCCGGACAGGCACTGAAGCTTTCTTT
clone_size: .; j_call: TRBJ1-5; v_call: TRBV28; d_call: .; cdr3_aa: CASSFPGSNQPQHF; cdr3_nt: TGTGCCAGCAGTTTTCCCGGAAGCAATCAGCCCCAGCATTTT
clone_size: .; j_call: TRBJ1-1; v_call: TRBV7-2; d_call: .; cdr3_aa: CASARPTTFEAFF; cdr3_nt: TGTGCAAGCGCCAGGCCTACCACTTTTGAAGCTTTCTTT
clone_size: few; j_call: TRBJ2-5; v_call: TRBV27; d_call: TRBD2; cdr3_aa: CASSLTASGALETQYF; cdr3_nt: TGTGCCAGCAGTTTAACGGCTAGCGGGGCCTTAGAGACCCAGTACTTC
clone_size: few; j_call: TRBJ1-2; v_call: TRBV5-6; d_call: .; cdr3_aa: CASSLKGQNYGYTF; cdr3_nt: TGTGCCAGCAGCTTGAAGGGCCAGAACTATGGCTACACCTTC
clone_size: many; j_call: TRBJ2-3; v_call: TRBV9; d_call: .; cdr3_aa: CASSVESTDTQYF; cdr3_nt: TGTGCCAGCAGCGTAGAGAGCACAGATACGCAGTATTTT
clone_size: .; j_call: TRBJ2-7; v_call: TRBV3-1; d_call: TRBD2; cdr3_aa: CASSQGGGTRYEQYF; cdr3_nt: TGTGCCAGCAGCCAAGGGGGGGGAACCCGCTACGAGCAGTACTTC
clone_size: .; j_call: TRBJ2-3; v_call: TRBV12-3/TRBV12-4; d_call: .; cdr3_aa: CASSLKGATQYF; cdr3_nt: TGTGCCAGCAGTTTAAAAGGGGCTACGCAGTATTTT
clone_size: .; j_call: TRBJ2-1; v_call: TRBV14; d_call: .; cdr3_aa: CASSHRRGLQRGTYNEQFF; cdr3_nt: TGTGCCAGCAGCCATAGGAGGGGGCTCCAGCGGGGGACCTACAATGAGCAGTTCTTC
clone_size: few; j_call: TRBJ2-1; v_call: TRBV6-5; d_call: .; cdr3_aa: CASSYRDPPYNEQFF; cdr3_nt: TGTGCCAGCAGTTACCGGGACCCACCCTACAATGAGCAGTTCTTC
clone_size: few; j_call: TRBJ2-3; v_call: TRBV24-1; d_call: .; cdr3_aa: CATSARGDGSYF; cdr3_nt: TGTGCCACCAGTGCCCGGGGCGACGGTTCGTATTTT
clone_size: .; j_call: TRBJ2-1; v_call: TRBV7-8; d_call: .; cdr3_aa: CASTSGGDINEQFF; cdr3_nt: TGTGCCAGCACCTCAGGCGGAGATATCAATGAGCAGTTCTTC
clone_size: few; j_call: TRBJ2-7; v_call: TRBV10-3; d_call: TRBD1; cdr3_aa: CAISESPPGQGIGEQYF; cdr3_nt: TGTGCCATCAGTGAGTCTCCCCCGGGACAGGGTATAGGCGAGCAGTACTTC
clone_size: .; j_call: TRBJ1-1; v_call: TRBV6-5; d_call: .; cdr3_aa: CASNPGGGTEAFF; cdr3_nt: TGTGCCAGCAACCCCGGTGGGGGAACTGAAGCTTTCTTT
clone_size: .; j_call: TRBJ1-4; v_call: TRBV14; d_call: .; cdr3_aa: CASSQGQVWEKLFF; cdr3_nt: TGTGCCAGCAGCCAAGGACAGGTCTGGGAAAAACTGTTTTTT
clone_size: .; j_call: TRBJ2-5; v_call: TRBV5-1; d_call: .; cdr3_aa: CASSLGRREETQYF; cdr3_nt: TGCGCCAGCAGCTTGGGTAGAAGGGAAGAGACCCAGTACTTC
clone_size: few; j_call: TRBJ1-4; v_call: TRBV5-1; d_call: .; cdr3_aa: CASSLGGTQNEKLFF; cdr3_nt: TGCGCCAGCAGCTTGGGCGGGACACAGAATGAAAAACTGTTTTTT
clone_size: .; j_call: TRBJ2-7; v_call: TRBV15; d_call: .; cdr3_aa: CATSQGGAYEQYF; cdr3_nt: TGTGCCACCAGCCAGGGGGGGGCCTACGAGCAGTACTTC
clone_size: .; j_call: TRBJ2-7; v_call: TRBV7-6; d_call: TRBD1; cdr3_aa: CASSWGQGDYEQYF; cdr3_nt: TGTGCCAGCAGCTGGGGGCAGGGGGACTACGAGCAGTACTTC
clone_size: few; j_call: TRBJ1-2; v_call: TRBV5-1; d_call: .; cdr3_aa: CASGEDYGYTF; cdr3_nt: TGCGCCAGCGGCGAGGACTATGGCTACACCTTC
clone_size: .; j_call: TRBJ2-7; v_call: TRBV29-1; d_call: .; cdr3_aa: CSALQGSEYEQYF; cdr3_nt: TGCAGCGCCCTACAGGGATCTGAGTACGAGCAGTACTTC
clone_size: few; j_call: TRBJ2-7; v_call: TRBV10-3; d_call: .; cdr3_aa: CAISDQGFRYEQYF; cdr3_nt: TGTGCCATCAGTGATCAAGGGTTTCGCTACGAGCAGTACTTC
clone_size: .; j_call: TRBJ2-1; v_call: TRBV10-3; d_call: .; cdr3_aa: CATYGGAQFF; cdr3_nt: TGTGCCACCTATGGGGGGGCCCAGTTCTTC
clone_size: .; j_call: TRBJ2-3; v_call: TRBV7-2; d_call: .; cdr3_aa: CASSQMGSTDTQYF; cdr3_nt: TGTGCCAGCAGCCAAATGGGGAGCACAGATACGCAGTATTTT
clone_size: few; j_call: TRBJ2-2; v_call: TRBV5-1; d_call: .; cdr3_aa: CASSSKGETGELFF; cdr3_nt: TGCGCCAGCAGCTCAAAGGGGGAGACCGGGGAGCTGTTTTTT
clone_size: few; j_call: TRBJ1-1; v_call: TRBV20-1; d_call: .; cdr3_aa: CSGRKAGTEAFF; cdr3_nt: TGCAGTGGAAGGAAGGCCGGGACTGAAGCTTTCTTT
clone_size: few; j_call: TRBJ2-3; v_call: TRBV4-2; d_call: TRBD2; cdr3_aa: CASSQDLAGGSTDTQYF; cdr3_nt: TGTGCCAGCAGCCAAGACTTAGCGGGGGGGAGCACAGATACGCAGTATTTT
clone_size: .; j_call: TRBJ2-1; v_call: TRBV11-2; d_call: .; cdr3_aa: CASSLRAVQSNEQFF; cdr3_nt: TGTGCCAGCAGCTTGCGGGCAGTTCAGAGCAATGAGCAGTTCTTC
clone_size: few; j_call: TRBJ2-3; v_call: TRBV4-1; d_call: .; cdr3_aa: CASSPEGRIGGDTQYF; cdr3_nt: TGCGCCAGCAGCCCAGAGGGCAGAATCGGTGGAGATACGCAGTATTTT
clone_size: .; j_call: TRBJ1-2; v_call: TRBV4-3; d_call: TRBD1; cdr3_aa: CASSQDNTGGVGYTF; cdr3_nt: TGCGCCAGCAGCCAAGATAATACAGGGGGCGTTGGCTACACCTTC
clone_size: .; j_call: TRBJ2-1; v_call: TRBV5-4; d_call: .; cdr3_aa: CASRLRGSSYNEQFF; cdr3_nt: TGTGCCAGCAGACTGCGGGGCAGCTCCTACAATGAGCAGTTCTTC
clone_size: .; j_call: TRBJ1-2; v_call: TRBV7-2; d_call: .; cdr3_aa: CASRTTGGRAGYTF; cdr3_nt: TGTGCCAGCAGGACTACGGGTGGGAGGGCTGGCTACACCTTC
clone_size: .; j_call: TRBJ1-5; v_call: TRBV10-3; d_call: .; cdr3_aa: CAISRDKYSNQPQHF; cdr3_nt: TGTGCCATCAGCCGGGACAAGTATAGCAATCAGCCCCAGCATTTT
clone_size: .; j_call: TRBJ1-6; v_call: TRBV20-1; d_call: .; cdr3_aa: CSALQAPGSPLHF; cdr3_nt: TGCAGTGCTCTTCAAGCCCCCGGGTCACCCCTCCACTTT
clone_size: once; j_call: TRBJ1-6; v_call: TRBV6-5; d_call: .; cdr3_aa: CASSFRNSPLHF; cdr3_nt: TGTGCCAGCAGTTTTAGGAATTCACCCCTCCACTTT
clone_size: few; j_call: TRBJ2-3; v_call: TRBV4-2; d_call: TRBD2; cdr3_aa: CASSQYAGGGSTDTQYF; cdr3_nt: TGTGCCAGCAGCCAATATGCTGGCGGGGGTAGCACAGATACGCAGTATTTT
clone_size: few; j_call: TRBJ1-1; v_call: TRBV6-2/TRBV6-3; d_call: .; cdr3_aa: CASSYAATGTEAFF; cdr3_nt: TGTGCCAGCAGTTACGCCGCTACGGGCACTGAAGCTTTCTTT
clone_size: .; j_call: TRBJ1-2; v_call: TRBV9; d_call: .; cdr3_aa: CASSVVGGSYGYTF; cdr3_nt: TGTGCCAGCAGCGTAGTGGGGGGGAGTTATGGCTACACCTTC
clone_size: many; j_call: TRBJ2-5; v_call: TRBV11-2; d_call: TRBD2; cdr3_aa: CASSLGLAGGHLAETQYF; cdr3_nt: TGTGCCAGCAGCTTAGGACTAGCGGGGGGCCACCTGGCGGAGACCCAGTACTTC
clone_size: .; j_call: TRBJ2-7; v_call: TRBV15; d_call: TRBD2; cdr3_aa: CATSRGGEQYF; cdr3_nt: TGTGCCACCAGCAGGGGAGGGGAGCAGTACTTC
clone_size: .; j_call: TRBJ1-2; v_call: TRBV4-2; d_call: .; cdr3_aa: CASSQLDRTTYGYTF; cdr3_nt: TGTGCCAGCAGCCAACTGGACAGAACCACCTATGGCTACACCTTC
clone_size: few; j_call: TRBJ2-1; v_call: TRBV7-9; d_call: .; cdr3_aa: CASSLRADNEQFF; cdr3_nt: TGTGCCAGCTCCCTCCGGGCCGACAATGAGCAGTTCTTC
clone_size: few; j_call: TRBJ2-3; v_call: TRBV30; d_call: .; cdr3_aa: CAWTGTVDTQYF; cdr3_nt: TGTGCCTGGACAGGGACCGTCGATACGCAGTATTTT
clone_size: few; j_call: TRBJ1-6; v_call: TRBV9; d_call: .; cdr3_aa: CASGPGLLNSPLHF; cdr3_nt: TGTGCCAGCGGACCGGGACTGCTTAATTCACCCCTCCACTTT
clone_size: many; j_call: TRBJ2-7; v_call: TRBV4-3; d_call: .; cdr3_aa: CASSQGQDSYEQYF; cdr3_nt: TGCGCCAGCAGCCAAGGTCAGGACAGCTACGAGCAGTACTTC
clone_size: .; j_call: TRBJ2-5; v_call: TRBV18; d_call: .; cdr3_aa: CASSPSLPPETQYF; cdr3_nt: TGTGCCAGCTCACCCTCACTACCCCCAGAGACCCAGTACTTC
clone_size: few; j_call: TRBJ2-3; v_call: TRBV7-6; d_call: .; cdr3_aa: CASSLRRDLGADTQYF; cdr3_nt: TGTGCCAGCAGCCTTCGCCGGGACTTGGGGGCAGATACGCAGTATTTT
clone_size: few; j_call: TRBJ2-5; v_call: TRBV7-2; d_call: .; cdr3_aa: CASSPRQEETQYF; cdr3_nt: TGTGCCAGCAGCCCCCGGCAAGAAGAGACCCAGTACTTC